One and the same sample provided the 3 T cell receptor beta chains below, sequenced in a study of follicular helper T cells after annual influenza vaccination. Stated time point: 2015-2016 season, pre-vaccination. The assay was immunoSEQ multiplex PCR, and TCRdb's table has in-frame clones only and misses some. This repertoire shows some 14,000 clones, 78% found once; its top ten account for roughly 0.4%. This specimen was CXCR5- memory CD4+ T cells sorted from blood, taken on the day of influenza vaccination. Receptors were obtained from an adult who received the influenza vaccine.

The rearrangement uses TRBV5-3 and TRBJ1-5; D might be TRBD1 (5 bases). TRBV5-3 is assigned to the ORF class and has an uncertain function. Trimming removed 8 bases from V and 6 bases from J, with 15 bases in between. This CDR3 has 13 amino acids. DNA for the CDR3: TGTGCCAGCCGTTGGGGGGGGAGTCAGCCCCAGCATTTT. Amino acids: CASRWGGSQPQHF.

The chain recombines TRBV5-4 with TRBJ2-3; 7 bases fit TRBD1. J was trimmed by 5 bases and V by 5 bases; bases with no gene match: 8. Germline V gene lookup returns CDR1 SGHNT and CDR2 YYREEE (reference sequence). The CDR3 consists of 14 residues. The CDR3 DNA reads TGTGCCAGCAGGCCTGACAGGGTCCAAGATACGCAGTATTTT. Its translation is CASRPDRVQDTQYF.

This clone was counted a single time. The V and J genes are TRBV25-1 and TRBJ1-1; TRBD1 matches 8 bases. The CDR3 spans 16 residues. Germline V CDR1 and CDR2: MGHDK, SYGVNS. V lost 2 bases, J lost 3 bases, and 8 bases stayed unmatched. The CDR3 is CASSEEWGQVDTEAFF. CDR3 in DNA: TGTGCCAGCAGTGAAGAATGGGGACAGGTCGACACTGAAGCTTTCTTT.